This T cell receptor (beta chain) was recorded in a study of T cell clonality in common variable immunodeficiency. From germline, CDR1 is SGHTA and CDR2 FQGTGA. The CDR3 contains 16 residues. Trimming at V came to 5 bases and at J to 1 base, leaving 4 bases not matched to a gene. Overall study results and limits: CVID patient heterogeneity limited repertoire-clinical complication correlations. What drives increased CVID clonality needs T cell subpopulation sequencing. Fewer deletions and N-nucleotide insertions were reportedly seen in common variable immunodeficiency TCR beta sequences.

Blood samples were heparinized, roughly 5 to 8 ml per donor. This table comes from immunoSEQ multiplex PCR, and its TCRdb copy is limited to in-frame clones, with some not included. The record shows more than 65,000 clones for this sample, with no singletons present. The sample holds many counts of this clone. Its target is not known. The observed sequence ends 3 residues before the CDR3 terminus, with the missing tail filled in from the germline J gene. This clonotype was obtained from a person aged 18 to 75 in good health. The material sequenced was peripheral blood mononuclear cells. The chain links TRBV7-3 to TRBJ2-2, with TRBD2 matching 10 bases. CDR3 protein: CASSPVAGGNTGELFF. The covered CDR3 bases are TGTGCCAGCAGCCCAGTAGCGGGAGGGAACACCGGGGAG.